Following are 31 T cell receptor beta chains from one sample sequenced in a study of T cell responses to AZD1222 COVID-19 vaccine (dated by TCRdb to the early 2020s). This specimen's time point label, per the study, means: baseline before first vaccination. The library was generated by the immunoSEQ multiplex PCR assay. The table comes from immuneACCESS by way of TCRdb, which keeps in-frame sequences with V and J called. Part of the clones is missing from these tables; in studies checked, under half for an unresolved V gene and the rest for unknown reasons. Present in this sample are about 100,000 clones, approximately 89% of which were seen just once. 18% of the sample is in the top ten clones. The material sequenced was peripheral blood, taken on day 0 of AZD1222 vaccination. Source of these receptors: an adult in good health.

About this clone: The CDR3 end shows no conserved phenylalanine or tryptophan, and so a read error is likely. V is TRBV27 and J is TRBJ1-6, with a possible D match to TRBD1 (5 bases). CDR3 length: 15 amino acids. Germline V gene sequence: CDR1 MNHEY, CDR2 SMNVEV (reference sequence). The V end lost 4 bases, the J end lost 7 bases, and 14 bases lay between the germline ends. In DNA, the CDR3 is TGTGCCAGCAGTTCCCAGGGTTTGGGGAATTCACCCCTCCACCTT. Its protein is CASSSQGLGNSPLHL.

This rearrangement joins TRBV20-1 to TRBJ2-7; a possible D gene is TRBD1 (5 bases). CDR3 length equals 14 residues. The germline gives CDR1 DFQATT, CDR2 SNEGSKA (reference sequence). Deletions cut 3 bases from V and 2 bases from J, with 14 bases between. For the CDR3, the DNA is TGCAGTGCTAGTTTTAGGGGCTCGCCCTACGAGCAGTACTTC. It yields the protein CSASFRGSPYEQYF.

This chain links TRBV6-4 with TRBJ1-1; 11 positions agree with TRBD1. The CDR3 is 13 amino acids. The V segment lost 5 bases and the J segment 5 bases; nucleotides outside the gene matches: 1. Germline CDR1 and CDR2: MRHNA and SNTAGT. Written as DNA, the CDR3 is TGTGCCAGCAGTAGGGACAGGGGGACTGAAGCTTTCTTT. Its protein product is CASSRDRGTEAFF.

The CDR3 DNA reads as TGTGCCAGCGCAGGGGGTAATGAAAAACTGTTTTTT. It yields the protein CASAGGNEKLFF. The V call is TRBV9, the J call TRBJ1-4; TRBD1 aligns across 7 bases. This CDR3 is 12 amino acids long. Germline V CDR1 and CDR2: SGDLS, YYNGEE. Trimming at V came to 7 bases and at J to 4 bases, leaving 1 base not matched to a gene.

This chain connects TRBV4-1 to TRBJ2-2; D unclear. Germline-derived CDR1 and CDR2 are MGHRA and YSYEKL. The CDR3 contains 15 residues. V was clipped by 5 bases and J by 4 bases, with 14 bases between them. The CDR3 coding sequence is TGCGCCAGCAGCACTCGGACGGGTAGCACCGGGGAGCTGTTTTTT. This translates into CASSTRTGSTGELFF.

V is TRBV7-2 and J is TRBJ2-7; tentative D call: TRBD2 (5 bases). The CDR3 length is 15 residues. V was shortened by 4 bases and J by 1 base, with 14 bases between the two germline ends. Germline loops: CDR1 SGHTA, CDR2 FQGNSA. The CDR3 protein is CASSSTRGSSYEQYF. For the CDR3, the DNA is TGTGCCAGCAGCTCCACCCGAGGGAGTTCCTACGAGCAGTACTTC.

The chain is built from TRBV6-5 and TRBJ2-5; 7 bases are a match to TRBD1. The V and J ends lost 5 bases and 4 bases, in that order; junction bases with no gene match: 7. CDR1 is MNHEY and CDR2 is SVGAGI in the germline V gene. This CDR3 is built from 14 residues. The CDR3 DNA reads TGTGCCAGCAGTACTGGACAGGTCGCAGAGACCCAGTACTTC. This codes for CASSTGQVAETQYF.

The chain joins TRBV7-3 to TRBJ2-3, with D possibly TRBD1 on 5 matching bases. Trimming took 5 bases from V and 2 from J, leaving 17 bases between them. The CDR3 covers 16 residues. The germline gives CDR1 SGHTA, CDR2 FQGTGA. The CDR3 region is CASSPTSGAITDTQYF. DNA for the CDR3: TGTGCCAGCAGCCCAACCAGTGGGGCGATCACAGATACGCAGTATTTT.

The rearrangement uses TRBV6-2 or TRBV6-3 and TRBJ1-2, with D unclear. Germline-derived CDR1 and CDR2 are MNHEY and SVGEGT. The CDR3 spans 14 residues. The V and J ends lost 0 bases and 3 bases respectively, with 8 bases between them. The CDR3: CASSYSYTHYGYTF. The CDR3 DNA reads TGTGCCAGCAGTTACTCCTACACTCACTATGGCTACACCTTC.

This clone was seen only a few times. This sequence joins TRBV10-1 and TRBJ1-2; D is perhaps TRBD1 (6 bases). The V and J ends lost 3 bases and 8 bases respectively, with 13 bases between them. This CDR3 is 13 amino acids long. The germline CDR1 and CDR2 sequences are WNHNN and SYGVQD (reference sequence). In nucleotides, the CDR3 is TGCGCCAGCAGTGATAACAGGGTTAAAGGCTACACCTTC. Translation gives CASSDNRVKGYTF.

This chain joins TRBV30 and TRBJ2-1; possible D gene TRBD1, 6 bases. The V gene lost 5 bases and the J gene lost 4 bases, with 12 bases spanning the gap. This CDR3 is built from 13 residues. CDR1 and CDR2 from the germline V gene are GTSNPN and SVGIG (reference sequence). The CDR3 bases are TGTGCCTGGGACCCACAGGGATACAATGAGCAGTTCTTC. Amino acid sequence: CAWDPQGYNEQFF.

Comment on this clone: The sample carries other DNA sequences with the same CDR3. The chain links TRBV7-9 to TRBJ2-3; D is tentatively TRBD1 or TRBD2 (5 bases each). CDR1 and CDR2 (germline): SEHNR, FQNEAQ (reference sequence). Between the trimmed V and J ends, which lost 1 base and 1 base, there was a span of 6 bases. This CDR3 is built from 14 residues. The CDR3 nucleotides read TGTGCCAGCAGCTTAGTGGGGGGCACAGATACGCAGTATTTT. Translation: CASSLVGGTDTQYF.

J is TRBJ2-3 and V is TRBV5-1; 9 bases are a match to TRBD2. Germline V gives CDR1 SGHRS, CDR2 YFSETQ. The CDR3 spans 16 residues. The trim removed 0 bases at V and 4 bases at J, leaving 6 bases unmatched. The CDR3 protein is CASSLALRGGPDTQYF. The DNA of the CDR3 is TGCGCCAGCAGCTTGGCCCTGCGGGGGGGACCAGATACGCAGTATTTT.

This chain uses TRBV18 with TRBJ1-2, with D hard to call. The CDR3 contains 14 residues. V was cut by 4 bases and J by 1 base, with 10 bases left in between. CDR1 is KGHSH and CDR2 is LQKENI in the germline V gene. The CDR3 loop reads CASSLGNNNYGYTF. The CDR3 nucleotides are TGTGCCAGCTCACTGGGGAATAATAACTATGGCTACACCTTC.

This clone has at least ten counts. J is TRBJ1-2 and V is TRBV2; D is uncertain. Germline V gene lookup returns CDR1 SNHLY and CDR2 FYNNEI. Deletions cut 3 bases from V and 4 bases from J, with 12 bases between. This CDR3 has 14 residues. CDR3 coding DNA: TGTGCCAGCAGTGACGACGAAAGGGTCTATGGCTACACCTTC. Encoded protein: CASSDDERVYGYTF.

The V gene is TRBV7-9, the J gene TRBJ1-5; a possible D gene is TRBD1 (5 bases). V was pared by 5 bases and J by 6 bases, with 14 bases between. The V gene's germline CDR1 is SEHNR and CDR2 FQNEAQ (reference sequence). CDR3 length: 14 amino acids. The CDR3 reads CASSDRGGVQPQHF. As DNA, the CDR3 is TGTGCCAGCAGCGATCGAGGAGGGGTTCAGCCCCAGCATTTT.

The gene calls are TRBV6-1 and TRBJ1-1; 7 bases line up with TRBD1. In germline, CDR1 is MNHNS, CDR2 SASEGT. V shed 2 bases and J 5 bases; nucleotides not matched to a gene: 2. This CDR3 is built from 13 residues. CDR3 sequence reads: CASSELQGTEAFF. The CDR3 nucleotides are TGTGCCAGCAGTGAACTACAGGGGACTGAAGCTTTCTTT.

This chain links TRBV10-2 with TRBJ1-5; D may be TRBD1 (6 bases). With 7 bases removed from V and 5 bases from J, the gap between germline ends came to 9 bases. The length of the CDR3 is 12 residues. From germline, CDR1 is WSHSY and CDR2 SAAADI. The CDR3 here is CASMGGDQPQHF. CDR3 DNA: TGCGCCAGCATGGGGGGCGATCAGCCCCAGCATTTT.

This chain links TRBV5-4 with TRBJ2-7, with 14 bases lining up with TRBD2. The V segment lost 4 bases and the J segment 0 bases; nucleotides outside the gene matches: 9. The germline V gene encodes CDR1 SGHNT and CDR2 YYREEE (reference sequence). The CDR3 is made up of 18 amino acids. The CDR3 reads CASSHGLAGGSSSYEQYF. The CDR3 coding sequence is TGTGCCAGCAGCCACGGACTAGCGGGGGGTAGCAGCTCCTACGAGCAGTACTTC.

The genes are TRBV5-4 and TRBJ1-1; 10 nucleotides match TRBD1. The CDR3 runs 15 residues. The V gene's germline CDR1 is SGHNT and CDR2 YYREEE (reference sequence). Losses at the gene ends were 4 bases for V and 3 bases for J; bases not matched to a gene: 6. CDR3: CASSGRDRGHTEAFF. The CDR3, as DNA: TGTGCCAGCAGCGGAAGGGACAGGGGACACACTGAAGCTTTCTTT.

J is TRBJ2-7 and V is TRBV7-9; 8 bases line up with TRBD2. The ends lost 3 bases at V and 2 bases at J; junction bases unmatched: 3. This CDR3 contains 14 residues. Per germline, CDR1 SEHNR and CDR2 FQNEAQ (reference sequence). CDR3: CASSLTGGAYEQYF. The CDR3 bases are TGTGCCAGCAGCTTGACCGGGGGGGCCTACGAGCAGTACTTC.

This chain connects TRBV5-1 to TRBJ2-1; no clear D. Deletions cut 4 bases from V and 6 bases from J, with 14 bases between. Germline lookup yields CDR1 SGHRS and CDR2 YFSETQ. The CDR3 loop spans 14 amino acids. In nucleotides, the CDR3 is TGCGCCAGCAGCATTGGTCCCAAAGTCAATGAGCAGTTCTTC. This codes for CASSIGPKVNEQFF.

The V gene is TRBV10-3, the J gene TRBJ1-2, with 8 bases lining up with TRBD1. V lost 6 bases, J lost 5 bases, and 8 bases stayed unmatched. The CDR3 extends over 14 amino acids. In germline, CDR1 is ENHRY, CDR2 SYGVKD. The CDR3 is CAIRDPGQVYGYTF. The DNA for the CDR3 is TGTGCCATCAGAGACCCGGGACAGGTATATGGCTACACCTTC.

In this sample, this clone turned up a few times. J is TRBJ1-4 and V is TRBV19; TRBD1 agrees at 7 bases. The V segment lost 6 bases and the J segment 8 bases; nucleotides outside the gene matches: 12. The length of the CDR3 is 15 residues. In germline, CDR1 is LNHDA, CDR2 SQIVND (reference sequence). The CDR3 DNA sequence: TGTGCCAGTAGCCATAACGAGGGGGCAGGGGAAAAACTGTTTTTT. Translated, it gives CASSHNEGAGEKLFF.

The V and J genes are TRBV6-5 and TRBJ1-5; D is undetermined. Germline assignment: CDR1 MNHEY and CDR2 SVGAGI. Trimming took 2 bases from V and 9 from J, leaving 20 bases between them. The CDR3 is 16 residues long. CDR3 amino acids: CASSYADILAERPQHF. CDR3 bases: TGTGCCAGCAGTTACGCCGACATACTCGCTGAACGGCCCCAGCATTTT.

The V gene is TRBV3-1 (or the pseudogene TRBV3-2), the J gene TRBJ1-6; possible D gene TRBD1, 5 bases. V lost 2 bases and J 14 bases, leaving 10 bases between the germline ends. Per the germline V gene, CDR1 is LGHDT and CDR2 is YNNKEL (reference sequence). The CDR3 spans 12 residues. In DNA form, the CDR3 reads TGTGCCAGCAGCCAAACGGGGCTCACCCTCCACTTT. It yields the protein CASSQTGLTLHF.

The chain couples TRBV5-8 to TRBJ2-7, with TRBD1 matching 8 bases. Germline V gene sequence: CDR1 SGHTS, CDR2 YDEGEE. The CDR3 length is 13 residues. The V and J ends lost 8 bases and 1 base, in that order; junction bases with no gene match: 5. The CDR3 region is CASSGTGSYEQYF. The CDR3 bases are TGTGCCAGTTCCGGGACAGGATCCTACGAGCAGTACTTC.

The chain's CDR3 is CASSDPDTRAHGYTF. The CDR3 bases are TGTGCCAGCAGCGACCCGGACACCCGGGCTCACGGCTACACCTTC. The chain couples TRBV7-9 to TRBJ1-2; perhaps TRBD1 as D (5 bases). Between the trimmed V and J ends, which lost 5 bases and 8 bases, there was a span of 21 bases. The germline CDR1 and CDR2 sequences are SEHNR and FQNEAQ (reference sequence). The CDR3 is made up of 15 amino acids.

This rearrangement joins TRBV5-8 to TRBJ2-4; the D is unclear. The CDR3 is 14 amino acids. Germline V gives CDR1 SGHTS, CDR2 YDEGEE. Trimming removed 0 bases at V and 1 base at J, with 5 bases between. This CDR3 is CASSLVGAKNIQYF. The DNA for the CDR3 is TGTGCCAGCAGCTTGGTAGGGGCCAAAAACATTCAGTACTTC.

V gene TRBV28 combines with J gene TRBJ1-5; D is perhaps TRBD1 (5 bases). Trimming shortened V by 2 bases and J by 7 bases, and 12 bases separated the two germline ends. Looked up from germline, CDR1 is MDHEN and CDR2 is SYDVKM. The CDR3 length is 14 residues. CDR3 region: CASSLVGESQPQHF. The CDR3 coding sequence is TGTGCCAGCAGTTTAGTGGGGGAAAGCCAGCCCCAGCATTTT.

This chain connects TRBV13 to TRBJ1-6, with D hard to call. V lost 5 bases and J lost 7, with 18 bases in between. The germline CDR1 and CDR2 sequences are PRHDT and FYEKMQ (reference sequence). The CDR3 is 16 residues long. The CDR3 sequence: CASSQTVADINSPLHF. The CDR3 coding sequence is TGTGCCAGCAGCCAAACAGTGGCAGATATAAATTCACCCCTCCACTTT.